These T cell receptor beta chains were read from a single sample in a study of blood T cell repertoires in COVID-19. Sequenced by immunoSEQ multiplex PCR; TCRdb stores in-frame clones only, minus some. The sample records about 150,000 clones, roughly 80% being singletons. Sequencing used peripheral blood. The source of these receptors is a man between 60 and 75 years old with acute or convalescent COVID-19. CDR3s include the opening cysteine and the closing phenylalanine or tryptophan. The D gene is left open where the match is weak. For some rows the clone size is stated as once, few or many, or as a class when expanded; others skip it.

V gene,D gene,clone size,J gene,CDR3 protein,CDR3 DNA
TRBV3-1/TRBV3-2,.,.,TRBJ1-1,CASSRGRGNTEAFF,TGTGCCAGCAGCCGAGGGAGAGGGAACACTGAAGCTTTCTTT
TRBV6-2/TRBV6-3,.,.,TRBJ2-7,CASSFGGAGRPYEQYF,TGTGCCAGCAGTTTCGGCGGGGCAGGGAGGCCCTACGAGCAGTACTTC
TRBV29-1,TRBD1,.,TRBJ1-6,CSVGFGTENSPLHF,TGCAGCGTGGGGTTTGGGACAGAAAATTCACCCCTCCACTTT
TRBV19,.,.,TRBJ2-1,CASRRSSYNEQFF,TGTGCCAGCCGAAGGAGCTCCTACAATGAGCAGTTCTTC
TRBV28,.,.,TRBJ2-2,CAILGVGELFF,TGTGCCATCCTAGGGGTCGGGGAGCTGTTTTTT
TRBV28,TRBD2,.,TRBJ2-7,CASRESGGGLYEQYF,TGTGCCAGCAGGGAATCTGGGGGGGGTCTCTACGAGCAGTACTTC
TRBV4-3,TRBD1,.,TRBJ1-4,CASSQELQPGQGATNEKLFF,TGCGCCAGCAGCCAAGAACTCCAACCGGGACAGGGGGCAACTAATGAAAAACTGTTTTTT
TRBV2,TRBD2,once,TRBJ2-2,CASGSLAGVTGELFF,TGTGCCAGCGGGTCCTTGGCGGGGGTAACCGGGGAGCTGTTTTTT
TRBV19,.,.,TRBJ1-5,CASSIGGGVNQPQHF,TGTGCCAGTAGTATAGGGGGGGGCGTCAATCAGCCCCAGCATTTT
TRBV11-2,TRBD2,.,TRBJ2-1,CASSQARTRVDEQFF,TGTGCCAGCAGCCAGGCGCGGACTAGGGTTGATGAGCAGTTCTTC
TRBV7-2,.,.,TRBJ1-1,CASSLRFRAEAFF,TGTGCCAGCAGCTTAAGGTTTCGGGCTGAAGCTTTCTTT
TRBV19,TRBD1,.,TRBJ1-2,CASSISATGRFYGYTF,TGTGCCAGTAGTATTTCAGCGACAGGGAGATTTTATGGCTACACCTTC
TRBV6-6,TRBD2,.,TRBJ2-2,CASLSSGAVGELFF,TGTGCCAGCCTATCTAGCGGGGCGGTTGGGGAGCTGTTTTTT
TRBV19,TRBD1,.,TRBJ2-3,CASSFGQGKAGLDTQYF,TGTGCCAGTAGTTTCGGACAGGGAAAGGCGGGATTGGATACGCAGTATTTT
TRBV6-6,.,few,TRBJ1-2,CASSYDGRAVYGYTF,TGTGCCAGCAGTTACGATGGCAGGGCTGTGTATGGCTACACCTTC
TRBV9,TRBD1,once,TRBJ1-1,CASSVEGATEAFF,TGTGCCAGCAGCGTAGAGGGGGCGACTGAAGCTTTCTTT
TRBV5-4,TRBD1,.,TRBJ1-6,CASSQGAGLVNNSPLHF,TGTGCCAGCAGCCAGGGGGCCGGCTTGGTTAATAATTCACCCCTCCACTTT
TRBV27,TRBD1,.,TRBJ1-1,CASSLTGVGNTEAFF,TGTGCCAGCAGCCTGACAGGGGTGGGGAACACTGAAGCTTTCTTT
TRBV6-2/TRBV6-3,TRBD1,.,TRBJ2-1,CASSQRTGGDEQFF,TGTGCCAGCAGCCAGAGGACAGGGGGCGATGAGCAGTTCTTC
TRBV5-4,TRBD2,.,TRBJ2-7,CASSIAGGLGEQYF,TGTGCCAGCAGCATAGCGGGAGGATTGGGCGAGCAGTACTTC
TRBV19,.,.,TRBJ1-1,CASTSLRAPTEAFF,TGTGCCAGTACCTCTCTGCGGGCCCCCACTGAAGCTTTCTTT
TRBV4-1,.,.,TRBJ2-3,CASSQGRLISTDTQYF,TGCGCCAGCAGCCAAGGTCGCCTAATTTCCACAGATACGCAGTATTTT
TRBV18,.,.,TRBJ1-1,CASSPRPITVNTEAFF,TGTGCCAGCTCACCCCGCCCAATTACAGTGAACACTGAAGCTTTCTTT
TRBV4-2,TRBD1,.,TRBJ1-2,CASSQEWTGQYGYTF,TGTGCCAGCAGCCAAGAATGGACAGGGCAATATGGCTACACCTTC
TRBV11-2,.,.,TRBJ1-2,CASSSTGNYGYTF,TGTGCCAGCAGCTCGACGGGGAACTATGGCTACACCTTC
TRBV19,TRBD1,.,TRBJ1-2,CASSGTGGGYGYTF,TGTGCCAGTAGTGGGACAGGGGGAGGCTATGGCTACACCTTC
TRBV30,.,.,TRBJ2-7,CAWSVGYEQYF,TGTGCCTGGAGTGTCGGTTACGAGCAGTACTTC
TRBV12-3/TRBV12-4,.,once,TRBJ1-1,CASSFKGDTEAFF,TGTGCCAGCAGTTTTAAGGGGGACACTGAAGCTTTCTTT